This entry is about one T cell receptor beta chain. Its antigen is not yet known. Base quality data are lacking; no much larger clone is found one base away. These data belong to a study of T cells after yellow fever vaccination (dated 2019 in TCRdb). Regarding the study in general: The SMART-Seq v4 Ultra Low Input RNA kit was used to prepare libraries from fractions with low cell numbers. Bulk PBMC replicates and cell subsets were isolated from blood drawn at multiple timepoints before and after both primary and secondary immunization. Two healthy male donors, one aged 18 to 30 and one aged 30 to 40 years, were included in the cohort. To follow T-cell clones before and after both primary and booster YFV17D yellow fever vaccination, bulk TCR alpha and beta repertoires underwent longitudinal sequencing.

CDR1 and CDR2, per the germline V gene, are MNHEY and SVGEGT. Including cysteine and phenylalanine, the CDR3 has 14 amino acids. The only DNA kept is the CDR3, 42 bases in frame from the first base. V is cut by 11 bases and J by 2 bases, and the space between the germline ends is 16 bases. What this sample's treatment or condition label stands for: live attenuated yellow fever vaccine strain. PBMCs were isolated from peripheral blood using a standard Ficoll-Paque protocol. Dynabeads CD4 and CD8 positive selection kits were used to isolate the CD4 and CD8 T-cell fractions. RNA was extracted with TriZol from bulk PBMCs, CD4 and CD8 fractions, and dextramer-positive and dextramer-negative fractions. Study-wide conclusions, independent of this receptor: Compared with the primary T-cell response, the secondary T-cell response was faster but weaker, reaching its peak on day 5 rather than on day 15. Computational filtering was needed because FACS-sorted repertoires could contain abundant contaminating clonotypes from the bulk population. After the booster, most clones that had expanded after primary vaccination were detected again (nearly 97% of CD4 and roughly 86% of CD8), suggesting broad maintenance of memory. Because the study included only a couple of donors, the extent to which the findings can be generalized is limited. A small fraction of clonotypes appeared in both the CD4 and CD8 compartments, likely as a result of convergent recombination.

Instrument used: Illumina NovaSeq 6000. TCR cDNA was made using 5'RACE template switching, a step that added a universal primer site and unique molecular identifiers. Priming of cDNA synthesis was performed from both the TCR alpha and TCR beta constant segments. Two PCR steps were used to amplify libraries, with sample barcodes and sequencing adapters being added in the second step. Sequencing of libraries was performed on Illumina HiSeq 2500 (2x100 bp) or NovaSeq (2x150 bp). Per the original workflow: Reads were demultiplexed and collapsed into UMI consensus sequences with MIGEC, and V(D)J alignment was performed with MiXCR. Vaccine-responding clonotypes were identified with edgeR using replicate PBMC samples, with FDR below 0.01 and a log2 fold change above 5 up to day 15 being required. CD4 or CD8 identity was assigned to each bulk clonotype according to whether the clonotype was present at higher abundance in the sequenced CD4 repertoire or the sequenced CD8 repertoire. TCRdb trimmed the raw reads at Q25, called clones with MiXCR and kept productive beta chains. Entries that share a CDR3 protein sequence are merged under the most common genes and DNA. What appears here as the V and J calls and clone size reflects TCRdb's work, not the paper's. Across this sample there are 150,000 to 200,000 distinct CDR3 sequences, with approximately 9.9% seen only once. The ten top clones hold less than 40% of the sample.

The chain employs TRBV6-2 or TRBV6-3 and TRBJ2-1, with TRBD1 tentatively as D gene (5 bases match). The sequence was collected from a man aged 18-30 years who received the YFV17D yellow fever vaccine. The material was CD8+ T cells sorted from PBMCs, obtained 15 days after the yellow fever booster vaccination. The DNA reads TGTGCCGTACAGGCGGACCGACCCTACAATGAGCAGTTCTTC. Translated, it reads CAVQADRPYNEQFF.